This entry lists 25 T cell receptor beta chains sequenced from one sample in a study of identical twins. TCRdb analysed the 5' RACE reads with MiXCR anew, one entry per CDR3 protein. The table records 500,000 to 600,000 distinct CDR3 sequences, less than 25% of them present only once. These data were likewise used in another study, on T cells expressing NK-cell markers.

The specimen was CD4+ T cells sorted from blood. These receptors were collected from a woman aged 18-30 years in good health.

This sequence joins TRBV12-3 or TRBV12-4 and TRBJ1-6; 8 nucleotides line up with TRBD1. The ends lost 5 bases at V and 12 bases at J; junction bases unmatched: 9. The CDR3 sequence is 14 residues long. CDR3 coding DNA: TGTGCCAGCAGTCCCGACAGGGGACCTGGACCCCTCCACTTT. Translation gives CASSPDRGPGPLHF.

This clonotype has more than one count but fewer than ten. The chain has TRBV6-1 and TRBJ1-2; D not resolved. The CDR3 consists of 13 residues. The ends were cut back, 6 bases at V and 4 bases at J, with 12 bases in the middle. Germline-derived CDR1 and CDR2 are MNHNS and SASEGT. The CDR3, as DNA: TGTGCCAGCAGACCATCCCGTGGCTATGGCTACACCTTC. The encoded protein is CASRPSRGYGYTF.

The chain uses TRBV7-2 and TRBJ2-1; D perhaps matches TRBD2 (5 bases). The CDR3 covers 15 residues. V was pared by 5 bases and J by 0 bases, with 11 bases between. The germline gives CDR1 SGHTA, CDR2 FQGNSA. The chain's CDR3 is CASSPGLHSYNEQFF. The CDR3 coding sequence is TGTGCCAGCAGCCCCGGACTCCACTCCTACAATGAGCAGTTCTTC.

This clonotype showed up just a few times. The chain couples TRBV7-9 to TRBJ1-1, with D unclear. The V gene lost 5 bases and the J gene lost 7 bases, with 17 bases spanning the gap. The CDR3 spans 14 residues. Germline CDR1 and CDR2: SEHNR and FQNEAQ (reference sequence). As DNA, the CDR3 is TGTGCCAGCAGCCTACAAAGTGGACCTAGTGAAGCTTTCTTT. Protein sequence: CASSLQSGPSEAFF.

The chain uses TRBV12-3 or TRBV12-4 and TRBJ2-7; weak D call: TRBD1 (6 bases). With 7 bases removed from V and 2 bases from J, the gap between germline ends came to 15 bases. This CDR3 region has 14 residues. The CDR3 here is CASTSWDTTYEQYF. The CDR3 nucleotides read TGTGCCAGCACTTCTTGGGACACCACCTACGAGCAGTACTTC.

The chain recombines TRBV5-5 with TRBJ2-7; D may match TRBD1 or TRBD2 (5 bases each). V was trimmed by 3 bases and J by 5 bases, leaving 9 bases between them. This CDR3 has 12 residues. Germline CDR1 SGHKS, CDR2 YYEKEE (reference sequence). The CDR3 loop is CASSWGSHEQYF. The CDR3 DNA reads as TGTGCCAGCAGCTGGGGGAGCCACGAGCAGTACTTC.

Many counts were recorded for this clonotype. The chain carries TRBV12-3 or TRBV12-4 and TRBJ2-2; tentatively, D is TRBD2 (5 bases). The CDR3 runs to 13 residues. The germline V and J ends were trimmed by 7 bases and 11 bases, with 17 bases remaining between them. CDR3: CASTLARATELFF. The DNA of the CDR3 is TGTGCCAGCACCCTAGCCCGGGCGACTGAGCTGTTTTTT.

The DNA for the CDR3 is TGCAGTGCTAGTCGGGGCCCCGGGGCCAACGTCCTGACTTTC. The encoded protein is CSASRGPGANVLTF. V gene TRBV20-1 combines with J gene TRBJ2-6, with D possibly being TRBD1 or TRBD2 (5 bases each). Germline loops: CDR1 DFQATT, CDR2 SNEGSKA (reference sequence). V was cut by 3 bases and J by 4 bases, with 10 bases left in between. This CDR3 is built from 14 residues.

The chain has TRBV2 and TRBJ2-7; the match to TRBD2 covers 7 bases. V lost 10 bases and J lost 1; bases outside the gene matches: 13. Germline CDR1 SNHLY, CDR2 FYNNEI. The CDR3 is 15 amino acids. The CDR3 nucleotides read TGTGCCACCTCTCGGGGCGGGGGAGCTTCCTACGAGCAGTACTTC. Translated, it gives CATSRGGGASYEQYF.

V is TRBV18 and J is TRBJ1-1, with 7 bases aligning to TRBD1. V trimming: 1 base; J trimming: 5 bases; junction bases outside the gene matches: 7. The CDR3 has 15 residues. In germline, CDR1 is KGHSH, CDR2 LQKENI. CDR3 region: CASSPQRGRGTEAFF. The CDR3 nucleotides are TGTGCCAGCTCACCACAAAGGGGGCGTGGGACTGAAGCTTTCTTT.

This clonotype came up a few times. The chain is built from TRBV10-3 and TRBJ1-1; weak D call: TRBD1 (6 bases). Germline values: CDR1 ENHRY, CDR2 SYGVKD. This CDR3 has 13 amino acids. Trimming stripped 11 bases from V and 5 bases from J, with 18 bases between. CDR3 sequence (DNA): TGTGCCTCCCACCCAGGGGTCGGGACTGAAGCTTTCTTT. Amino acids: CASHPGVGTEAFF.

This chain uses TRBV2 with TRBJ2-2; the D is unclear. This CDR3 spans 14 amino acids. CDR1 is SNHLY, CDR2 FYNNEI, per germline. V was pared by 4 bases and J by 5 bases, with 11 bases between. The CDR3 here is CASSALRVTGELFF. CDR3 bases: TGTGCCAGCAGTGCCTTAAGGGTTACCGGGGAGCTGTTTTTT.

This clonotype was seen only a few times. The rearrangement links TRBV18 to TRBJ2-1; no firm D call. This CDR3 spans 13 amino acids. V lost 1 base and J 7 bases, leaving 8 bases between the germline ends. The germline gives CDR1 KGHSH, CDR2 LQKENI. CDR3 sequence reads: CASSPQPRNEQFF. The DNA for the CDR3 is TGTGCCAGCTCACCACAGCCACGGAATGAGCAGTTCTTC.

This clonotype was counted only a few times. The chain combines TRBV3-1 with TRBJ2-1; possible D gene TRBD2, 5 bases. This CDR3 is built from 13 residues. Trimming took off 4 bases at V and 15 bases at J, with 19 bases between the two ends. The germline V gene has CDR1 LGHDT and CDR2 YNNKEL (reference sequence). The CDR3 protein is CASSLKEREYPFF. The CDR3 DNA reads as TGTGCCAGCAGCCTCAAGGAGAGGGAGTATCCGTTCTTC.

The gene calls are TRBV29-1 and TRBJ1-1; a weak D match, TRBD1 (6 bases). Germline V gene lookup returns CDR1 SQVTM and CDR2 ANQGSEA. V was trimmed by 0 bases and J by 5 bases, leaving 13 bases between them. This CDR3 comprises 14 residues. This CDR3 reads CSVEEVGGVTEAFF. The CDR3 DNA reads as TGCAGCGTTGAAGAGGTAGGGGGAGTTACTGAAGCTTTCTTT.

Only a few counts were recorded for this clonotype. The V call is TRBV5-1, the J call TRBJ2-1; D is possibly TRBD2 (6 bases). V was shortened by 4 bases and J by 0 bases, with 11 bases between the two germline ends. Germline lookup yields CDR1 SGHRS and CDR2 YFSETQ. The CDR3 loop spans 15 amino acids. In DNA form, the CDR3 reads TGCGCCAGCAGCGGCGGGGTTAGCTCCTACAATGAGCAGTTCTTC. It specifies CASSGGVSSYNEQFF. The whole variable domain, remainder taken from reference TRBV5-1 and TRBJ2-1, is KAGVTQTPRYLIKTRGQQVTLSCSPISGHRSVSWYQQTPGQGLQFLFEYFSETQRNKGNFPGRFSGRQFSNSRSEMNVSTLELGDSALYLCASSGGVSSYNEQFFGPGTRLTVL.

The CDR3 coding sequence is TGTGCCAGCAGCTTACGGACAGTATCCTACGAGCAGTACTTC. Encoded protein: CASSLRTVSYEQYF. The V gene is TRBV5-6, the J gene TRBJ2-7, with D possibly being TRBD1 (6 bases). Between the trimmed V and J ends, which lost 2 bases and 1 base, there was a span of 10 bases. The CDR3 extends over 14 amino acids. CDR1 is SGHDT, CDR2 YYEEEE, per germline.

The sample holds a few counts of this clonotype. V and J are TRBV20-1 and TRBJ1-1; D is uncertain. Trimming pared 3 bases from V and 3 bases from J, leaving 14 bases between. The CDR3 extends over 14 amino acids. Germline V gene sequence: CDR1 DFQATT, CDR2 SNEGSKA (reference sequence). The CDR3 is CSASPGRADTEAFF. The CDR3 coding sequence is TGCAGTGCTAGCCCAGGTCGGGCGGACACTGAAGCTTTCTTT.

The chain carries TRBV20-1 and TRBJ2-1, with 10 positions matching TRBD2. Germline CDR1 DFQATT, CDR2 SNEGSKA (reference sequence). This CDR3 region has 14 residues. V dropped 5 bases and J dropped 4; count of bases not matched to a gene: 5. CDR3 coding DNA: TGCAGTGCTGCTAGCGGGAGAGTATACAATGAGCAGTTCTTC. It specifies CSAASGRVYNEQFF.

This clonotype appeared a few times. The rearrangement links TRBV12-3 or TRBV12-4 to TRBJ1-5, with TRBD1 matching 9 bases. J lost 2 bases, V lost 6 bases, and 8 bases had no gene match. There are 16 residues in the CDR3. The CDR3 bases are TGTGCCAGCAGCCTAACAGGGGGCCGCGGCAATCAGCCCCAGCATTTT. It specifies CASSLTGGRGNQPQHF.

The rearrangement joins TRBV20-1 to TRBJ2-5; 10 positions match TRBD2. From germline, CDR1 is DFQATT and CDR2 SNEGSKA (reference sequence). V was clipped by 6 bases and J by 8 bases; unmatched bases: 15. The CDR3 runs 15 residues. The CDR3 region has the DNA TGCAGTGCGATCTCTAGCGGGGGTCTTGGGGACACCCAGTACTTC. This translates into CSAISSGGLGDTQYF.

The rearrangement links TRBV15 to TRBJ2-3; D may match TRBD1 or TRBD2 (5 bases each). The CDR3 totals 11 residues. The germline CDR1 and CDR2 sequences are LNHNV and YYDKDF (reference sequence). V was clipped by 8 bases and J by 2 bases, with 5 bases between them. This CDR3 is CATGTTDTQYF. CDR3 nucleotide sequence: TGTGCCACCGGGACCACAGATACGCAGTATTTT.

This clonotype has a handful of counts. The chain uses TRBV20-1 and TRBJ2-7; 7 bases match TRBD1. The CDR3 runs 12 residues. With V trimmed by 4 bases and J by 2 bases, 2 bases remained unmatched. CDR1 and CDR2 from the germline V gene are DFQATT and SNEGSKA (reference sequence). The CDR3 region has the DNA TGCAGTGCTACTCAGGGGGCCTACGAGCAGTACTTC. Its protein is CSATQGAYEQYF.

This chain connects TRBV15 to TRBJ2-7, with D possibly TRBD2 on 5 matching bases. CDR1 is LNHNV and CDR2 is YYDKDF in the germline V gene (reference sequence). This CDR3 has 14 amino acids. Trimming took 5 bases from V and 6 from J, leaving 17 bases between them. CDR3 sequence reads: CATSRGRYRSEQYF. DNA of the CDR3: TGTGCCACCAGCCGGGGTAGGTATAGAAGCGAGCAGTACTTC.

This sequence joins TRBV20-1 and TRBJ1-1; D remains unclear. The CDR3 loop spans 13 amino acids. V was cut by 4 bases and J by 3 bases, with 12 bases left in between. Germline loops: CDR1 DFQATT, CDR2 SNEGSKA (reference sequence). In DNA, the CDR3 is TGCAGTGCTAACGAAAGGCCCGACACTGAAGCTTTCTTT. It is translated as CSANERPDTEAFF.